Shown below are 25 T cell receptor beta chains from a single sample sequenced in a study of blood T cell repertoires in COVID-19. The data were produced by immunoSEQ multiplex PCR, yet TCRdb's version contains in-frame clones alone and is incomplete. This table holds 45,000 to 70,000 clones, just under 90% found once. Sample: peripheral blood. These TCRs come from a woman in her fifties or sixties with COVID-19, enrolled during active disease.

This chain connects TRBV19 to TRBJ2-2; no definite D call. The CDR3 is 15 amino acids. CDR1 is LNHDA, CDR2 SQIVND, per germline (reference sequence). V gave up 3 bases and J gave up 4 bases, with 12 bases separating them. The CDR3 region is CASSIFVSSTGELFF. CDR3 in DNA: TGTGCCAGTAGTATTTTTGTTTCGAGCACCGGGGAGCTGTTTTTT.

The chain is built from TRBV12-3 or TRBV12-4 and TRBJ2-3, with D uncertain. The length of the CDR3 is 12 residues. The V end was cut by 3 bases, the J end by 6 bases, with 7 bases between. This CDR3 is CASSLFGDTQYF. Written as DNA, the CDR3 is TGTGCCAGCAGTTTGTTCGGGGATACGCAGTATTTT.

CDR3 nucleotides: TGCGCCAGCAGCTTGTTGGGACAGATTTACAATGAGCAGTTCTTC. Protein product: CASSLLGQIYNEQFF. This chain links TRBV5-1 with TRBJ2-1; 7 positions match TRBD1. With V trimmed by 1 base and J by 4 bases, 5 bases remained unmatched. Per germline, CDR1 SGHRS and CDR2 YFSETQ. This CDR3 spans 15 amino acids.

The gene calls are TRBV19 and TRBJ1-2, with a weak D call TRBD1 (5 bases). Trimming stripped 2 bases from V and 1 base from J, with 11 bases between. The CDR3 has 15 residues. Germline V gene data show CDR1 as LNHDA and CDR2 as SQIVND (reference sequence). The CDR3 DNA sequence: TGTGCCAGTAGTATATCGACAGATAATAACTATGGCTACACCTTC. Amino acids: CASSISTDNNYGYTF. Drawing the rest from reference TRBV19 and TRBJ1-2, the complete variable domain is DGGITQSPKYLFRKEGQNVTLSCEQNLNHDAMYWYRQDPGQGLRLIYYSQIVNDFQKGDIAEGYSVSREKKESFPLTVTSAQKNPTAFYLCASSISTDNNYGYTFGSGTRLTVV.

CDR3 protein: CASGDRDRGTYEQYF. DNA of the CDR3: TGTGCTAGTGGTGACCGGGACAGGGGAACCTACGAGCAGTACTTC. V and J are TRBV12-5 and TRBJ2-7; TRBD1 matches at 10 bases. The CDR3 sequence is 15 residues long. The ends lost 5 bases at V and 2 bases at J; junction bases unmatched: 6. Germline V gene data show CDR1 as LGHNT and CDR2 as FRNRAP.

This clone was detected only once. The chain employs TRBV19 and TRBJ1-5; 7 nucleotides match TRBD1. In germline, CDR1 is LNHDA, CDR2 SQIVND (reference sequence). The length of the CDR3 is 17 residues. V was pared by 2 bases and J by 2 bases, with 9 bases of the junction left unmatched. This CDR3 reads CASSIPQGLGGNQPQHF. CDR3 DNA sequence: TGTGCCAGTAGTATACCACAGGGGCTCGGAGGCAATCAGCCCCAGCATTTT.

This rearrangement joins TRBV12-2 to TRBJ2-7; TRBD1 reflects the table's D call only, with no check against the DNA. TRBV12-2 has pseudogene status. CDR3 length: 16 residues. CDR3 residues: CASRLGFVGGGYEQYF. The DNA for the CDR3 is TGTGCAAGTCGCTTAGGTTTTGTAGGGGGCGGCTACGAGCAGTACTTC.

The CDR3 DNA reads as TGTGCCAGCAGGGGACTAGCGGGATACAATGAGCAGTTCTTC. It yields the protein CASRGLAGYNEQFF. V usage is TRBV2 and J usage is TRBJ2-1, with TRBD2 matching over 13 bases. The CDR3 has 14 residues. V shed 6 bases and J 4 bases; nucleotides not matched to a gene: 0. CDR1 and CDR2 from the germline V gene are SNHLY and FYNNEI.

V and J are TRBV19 and TRBJ1-5; 10 nucleotides align to TRBD1. V gave up 3 bases and J gave up 5 bases; unmatched junction bases: 1. This CDR3 has 14 residues. Germline CDR1 LNHDA, CDR2 SQIVND (reference sequence). CDR3 in amino acids: CASSIGQGDQPQHF. DNA for the CDR3: TGTGCCAGTAGTATTGGACAGGGGGATCAGCCCCAGCATTTT.

The table lists this clone with a count of one. The rearrangement uses TRBV13 and TRBJ2-2; 12 nucleotides agree with TRBD1. V trimming: 2 bases; J trimming: 5 bases; junction bases outside the gene matches: 9. This CDR3 spans 18 amino acids. CDR1 is PRHDT and CDR2 is FYEKMQ in the germline V gene (reference sequence). The chain's CDR3 is CASSLNLRDRGRTGELFF. In DNA form, the CDR3 reads TGTGCCAGCAGCTTAAACCTCAGGGACAGGGGGCGGACCGGGGAGCTGTTTTTT.

The CDR3 spells CASSLQGDNEQFF. Here the CDR3 DNA reads TGTGCCAGCAGTTTACAGGGGGACAATGAGCAGTTCTTC. V is TRBV28 and J is TRBJ2-1; 7 bases map to TRBD1. The V gene end was trimmed by 2 bases and the J gene end by 5 bases; junction bases not matched to a gene: 0. This CDR3 contains 13 residues. Germline lookup yields CDR1 MDHEN and CDR2 SYDVKM.

The rearrangement uses TRBV18 and TRBJ1-3, with 10 bases aligning to TRBD1. The V segment lost 5 bases and the J segment 4 bases; nucleotides outside the gene matches: 5. The germline gives CDR1 KGHSH, CDR2 LQKENI. This CDR3 has 15 amino acids. The CDR3 nucleotides are TGTGCCAGCTCAAGGGACAGGGGCTTCGGAAACACCATATATTTT. Translation gives CASSRDRGFGNTIYF. The variable domain in full, with the rest retrieved from reference TRBV18 and TRBJ1-3, is NAGVMQNPRHLVRRRGQEARLRCSPMKGHSHVYWYRQLPEEGLKFMVYLQKENIIDESGMPKERFSAEFPKEGPSILRIQQVVRGDSAAYFCASSRDRGFGNTIYFGEGSWLTVV.

In this sample, this clone turned up once. The CDR3 nucleotides are TGTGCCAGCAGCTTATTCGCGGGGTGGGAGAATGAGCAGTTCTTC. Translated: CASSLFAGWENEQFF. V is TRBV7-2 and J is TRBJ2-1; a possible D gene is TRBD2 (6 bases). V gave up 2 bases and J gave up 7 bases, with 15 bases separating them. In germline, CDR1 is SGHTA, CDR2 FQGNSA. The CDR3 is 15 amino acids. The full variable domain, its missing parts supplied by reference TRBV7-2 and TRBJ2-1, is GAGVSQSPSNKVTEKGKDVELRCDPISGHTALYWYRQSLGQGLEFLIYFQGNSAPDKSGLPSDRFSAERTGGSVSTLTIQRTQQEDSAVYLCASSLFAGWENEQFFGPGTRLTVL.

The chain recombines TRBV29-1 with TRBJ2-7; 11 bases agree with TRBD2. The germline V gene has CDR1 SQVTM and CDR2 ANQGSEA. V was clipped by 7 bases and J by 6 bases; unmatched bases: 5. This CDR3 has 12 residues. The DNA for the CDR3 is TGCAGCGCAACTAGCGGGAGCACCGAGCAGTACTTC. As protein: CSATSGSTEQYF.

The chain recombines TRBV19 with TRBJ2-1; 8 nucleotides line up with TRBD2. With V trimmed by 6 bases and J by 0 bases, 16 bases remained unmatched. The germline CDR1 and CDR2 sequences are LNHDA and SQIVND (reference sequence). The CDR3 sequence is 19 residues long. The CDR3 DNA reads as TGTGCCAGTAGATTGACGGGACTAGGGAAAGGCAGCTCCTACAATGAGCAGTTCTTC. Amino acids: CASRLTGLGKGSSYNEQFF.

This rearrangement joins TRBV7-8 to TRBJ2-1; D is perhaps TRBD2 (6 bases). The germline V gene has CDR1 SGHVS and CDR2 FQNEAQ. The V end lost 2 bases, the J end lost 4 bases, and 15 bases lay between the germline ends. CDR3 size: 16 residues. The CDR3 DNA sequence: TGTGCCAGCAGCTTAAGCCGGTTGCGGGGATACAATGAGCAGTTCTTC. It translates to CASSLSRLRGYNEQFF. The complete variable domain, with remaining parts taken from reference TRBV7-8 and TRBJ2-1, reads GAGVSQSPRYKVAKRGQDVALRCDPISGHVSLFWYQQALGQGPEFLTYFQNEAQLDKSGLPSDRFFAERPEGSVSTLKIQRTQQEDSAVYLCASSLSRLRGYNEQFFGPGTRLTVL.

The rearrangement uses TRBV15 and TRBJ2-7, with 7 bases fitting TRBD2. V lost 5 bases, J lost 1 base, and 5 bases stayed unmatched. Germline CDR1 LNHNV, CDR2 YYDKDF (reference sequence). The CDR3 covers 14 residues. Written as DNA, the CDR3 is TGTGCCACCAGCGAGAACGGGAGGTCCTACGAGCAGTACTTC. It codes for CATSENGRSYEQYF.

The gene calls are TRBV28 and TRBJ1-1; 9 bases line up with TRBD1. The CDR3 loop spans 12 amino acids. The J segment lost 11 bases and the V segment lost 4 bases, leaving 5 bases of the junction unmatched. Germline V gene lookup returns CDR1 MDHEN and CDR2 SYDVKM. DNA for the CDR3: TGTGCCAGCAGTTACAGGGGGCTAGGGGCTTTCTTT. Encoded protein: CASSYRGLGAFF. Together with reference TRBV28 and TRBJ1-1, the CDR3 gives the full variable domain: DVKVTQSSRYLVKRTGEKVFLECVQDMDHENMFWYRQDPGLGLRLIYFSYDVKMKEKGDIPEGYSVSREKKERFSLILESASTNQTSMYLCASSYRGLGAFFGQGTRLTVV.

The chain uses TRBV28 and TRBJ2-7, with TRBD1 matching over 7 bases. Germline values: CDR1 MDHEN, CDR2 SYDVKM. Trimming at V came to 6 bases and at J to 2 bases, leaving 10 bases not matched to a gene. The CDR3 extends over 15 amino acids. CDR3 nucleotides: TGTGCCAGCAGCAATACAGGGGTTTACCCCTACGAGCAGTACTTC. It encodes CASSNTGVYPYEQYF.

This rearrangement joins TRBV2 to TRBJ1-2, with a weak D call TRBD1 (6 bases). The length of the CDR3 is 15 residues. Trimming pared 5 bases from V and 3 bases from J, leaving 16 bases between. Germline V gene sequence: CDR1 SNHLY, CDR2 FYNNEI. The chain's CDR3 is CASSIQDRFYYGYTF. In nucleotides, the CDR3 is TGTGCCAGCAGTATACAGGACAGATTTTACTATGGCTACACCTTC.

The chain has TRBV30 and TRBJ1-5; the match to TRBD1 covers 10 bases. The CDR3 runs to 13 residues. After removal of 1 base from V and 7 bases from J, the junction contained 1 base not matched to a gene. CDR1 GTSNPN and CDR2 SVGIG come from the germline V gene (reference sequence). The CDR3 DNA is TGTGCCTGGAGTGGGGACAGGGGACAGCCCCAGCATTTT. Translated, it gives CAWSGDRGQPQHF.

This clone was seen a handful of times. The V gene is TRBV28, the J gene TRBJ1-2, with a possible D match to TRBD1 (5 bases). The germline V gene encodes CDR1 MDHEN and CDR2 SYDVKM. The V gene lost 4 bases and the J gene lost 7 bases, with 13 bases spanning the gap. This CDR3 has 13 amino acids. The CDR3: CASSSGYLGGYTF. As DNA, the CDR3 is TGTGCCAGCAGTTCAGGGTATTTGGGTGGCTACACCTTC.

The chain couples TRBV4-2 to TRBJ1-3; 8 bases map to TRBD1. Germline V gene lookup returns CDR1 LGHNA and CDR2 YNFKEQ. Unmatched junction bases numbered 9, after V lost 3 bases and J lost 2 bases. The CDR3 runs 17 residues. The CDR3 DNA follows: TGTGCCAGCAGCCACAAGAGTTTACAGGGGGCTGGAAACACCATATATTTT. It is translated as CASSHKSLQGAGNTIYF.

The chain recombines TRBV5-4 with TRBJ2-5, with TRBD1 matching over 8 bases. Trimming took 4 bases from V and 1 from J; bases not matched to a gene: 6. This CDR3 has 15 residues. Germline V gene data show CDR1 as SGHNT and CDR2 as YYREEE (reference sequence). CDR3 in amino acids: CASSTPTGVQETQYF. Written as DNA, the CDR3 is TGTGCCAGCAGCACGCCGACAGGGGTCCAAGAGACCCAGTACTTC.

V gene TRBV6-5 combines with J gene TRBJ1-2; D is unresolved. With 2 bases removed from V and 2 bases from J, the gap between germline ends came to 12 bases. This CDR3 comprises 15 residues. In germline, CDR1 is MNHEY, CDR2 SVGAGI. The DNA for the CDR3 is TGTGCCAGCAGTTACGAACGGGGATCCAACTATGGCTACACCTTC. It specifies CASSYERGSNYGYTF.